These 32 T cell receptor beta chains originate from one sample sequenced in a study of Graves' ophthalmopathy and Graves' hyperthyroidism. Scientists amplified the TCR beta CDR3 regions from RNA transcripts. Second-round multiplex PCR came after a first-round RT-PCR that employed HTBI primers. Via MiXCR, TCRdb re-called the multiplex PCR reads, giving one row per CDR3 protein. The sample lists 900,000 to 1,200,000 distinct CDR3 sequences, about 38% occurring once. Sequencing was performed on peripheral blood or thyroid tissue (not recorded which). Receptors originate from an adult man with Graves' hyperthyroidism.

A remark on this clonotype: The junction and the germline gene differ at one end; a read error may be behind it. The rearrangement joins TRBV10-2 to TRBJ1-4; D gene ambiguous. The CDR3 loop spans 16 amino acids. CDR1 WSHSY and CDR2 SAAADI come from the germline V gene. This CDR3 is CASSWDEGMSNEKLFF. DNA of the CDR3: TGTGCCAGCAGCTGGGATGAAGGGATGTCTAATGAAAAACTGTTTTTT.

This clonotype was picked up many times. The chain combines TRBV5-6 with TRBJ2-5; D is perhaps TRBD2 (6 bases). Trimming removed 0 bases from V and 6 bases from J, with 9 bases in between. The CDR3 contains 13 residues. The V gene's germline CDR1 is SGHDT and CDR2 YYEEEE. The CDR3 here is CASSLGGEQTQYF. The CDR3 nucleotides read TGTGCCAGCAGCTTGGGGGGGGAGCAGACCCAGTACTTC.

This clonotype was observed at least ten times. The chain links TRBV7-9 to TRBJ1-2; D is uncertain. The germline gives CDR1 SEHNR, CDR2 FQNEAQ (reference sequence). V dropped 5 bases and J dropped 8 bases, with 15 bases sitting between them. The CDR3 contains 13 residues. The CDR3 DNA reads TGTGCCAGCAGCCCGAAATCCAGTCAGGGCTACACCTTC. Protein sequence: CASSPKSSQGYTF. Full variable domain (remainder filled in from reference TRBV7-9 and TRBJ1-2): DTGVSQNPRHKITKRGQNVTFRCDPISEHNRLYWYRQTLGQGPEFLTYFQNEAQLEKSRLLSDRFSAERPKGSFSTLEIQRTEQGDSAMYLCASSPKSSQGYTFGSGTRLTVV.

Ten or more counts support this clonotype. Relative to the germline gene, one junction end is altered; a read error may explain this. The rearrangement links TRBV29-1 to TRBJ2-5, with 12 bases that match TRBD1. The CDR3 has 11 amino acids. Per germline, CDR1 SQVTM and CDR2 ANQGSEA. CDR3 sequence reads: CSVARDRGPTF. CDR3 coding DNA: TGCAGCGTAGCCCGGGACAGGGGGCCTACTTTC.

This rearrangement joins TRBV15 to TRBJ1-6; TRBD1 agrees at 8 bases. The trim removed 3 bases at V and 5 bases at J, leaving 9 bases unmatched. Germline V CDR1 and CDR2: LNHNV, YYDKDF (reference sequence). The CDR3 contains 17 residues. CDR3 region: CATSSVDRGKNNSPLHF. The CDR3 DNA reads TGTGCCACCAGCAGTGTCGACAGGGGAAAAAATAATTCACCCCTCCACTTT. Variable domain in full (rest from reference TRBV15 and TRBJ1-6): DAMVIQNPRYQVTQFGKPVTLSCSQTLNHNVMYWYQQKSSQAPKLLFHYYDKDFNNEADTPDNFQSRRPNTSFCFLDIRSPGLGDTAMYLCATSSVDRGKNNSPLHFGNGTRLTVT.

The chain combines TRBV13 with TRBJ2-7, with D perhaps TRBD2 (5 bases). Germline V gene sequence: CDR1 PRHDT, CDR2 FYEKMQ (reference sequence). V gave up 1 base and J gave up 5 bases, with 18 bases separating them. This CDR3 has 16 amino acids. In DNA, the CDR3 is TGTGCCAGCAGCTTAGTCGTTGGAGGCTTGGCCAACGAGCAGTACTTC. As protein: CASSLVVGGLANEQYF.

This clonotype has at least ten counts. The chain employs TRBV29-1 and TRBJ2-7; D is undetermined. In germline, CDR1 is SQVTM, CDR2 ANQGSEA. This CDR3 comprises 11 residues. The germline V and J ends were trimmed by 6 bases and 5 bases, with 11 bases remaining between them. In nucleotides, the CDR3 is TGCAGCGTAACGGTTAGCAACGAGCAGTACTTC. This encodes CSVTVSNEQYF.

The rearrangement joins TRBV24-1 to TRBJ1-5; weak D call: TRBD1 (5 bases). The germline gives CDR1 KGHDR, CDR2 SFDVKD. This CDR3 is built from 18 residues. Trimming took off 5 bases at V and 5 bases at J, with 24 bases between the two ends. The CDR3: CATSADSSTQGGYQPQHF. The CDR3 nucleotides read TGTGCCACCAGTGCCGATTCCAGCACTCAGGGCGGTTATCAGCCCCAGCATTTT.

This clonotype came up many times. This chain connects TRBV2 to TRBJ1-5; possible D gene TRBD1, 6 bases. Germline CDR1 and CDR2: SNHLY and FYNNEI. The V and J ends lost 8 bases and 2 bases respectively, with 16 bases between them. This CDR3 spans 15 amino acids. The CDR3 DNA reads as TGTGCCAGCTGTGCTACAGGGCTTCGCAATCAGCCCCAGCATTTT. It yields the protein CASCATGLRNQPQHF. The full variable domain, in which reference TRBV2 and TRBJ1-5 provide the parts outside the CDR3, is EPEVTQTPSHQVTQMGQEVILRCVPISNHLYFYWYRQILGQKVEFLVSFYNNEISEKSEIFDDQFSVERPDGSNFTLKIRSTKLEDSAMYFCASCATGLRNQPQHFGDGTRLSIL.

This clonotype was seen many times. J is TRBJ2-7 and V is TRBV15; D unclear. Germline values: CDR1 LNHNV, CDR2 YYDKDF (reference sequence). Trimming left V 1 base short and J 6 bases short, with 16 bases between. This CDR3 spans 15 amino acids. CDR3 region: CATSRGQGSYGEQYF. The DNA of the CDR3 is TGTGCCACCAGCAGAGGACAAGGTAGCTATGGCGAGCAGTACTTC.

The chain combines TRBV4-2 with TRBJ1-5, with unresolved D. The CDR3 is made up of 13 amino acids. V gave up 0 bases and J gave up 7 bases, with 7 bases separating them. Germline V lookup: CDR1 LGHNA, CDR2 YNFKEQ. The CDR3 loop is CASSQDMFQPQHF. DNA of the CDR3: TGTGCCAGCAGCCAAGATATGTTCCAGCCCCAGCATTTT.

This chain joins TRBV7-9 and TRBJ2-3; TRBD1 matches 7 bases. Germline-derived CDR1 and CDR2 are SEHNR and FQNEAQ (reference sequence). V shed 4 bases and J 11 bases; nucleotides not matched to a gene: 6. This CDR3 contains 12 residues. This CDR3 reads CASSWDDREQYF. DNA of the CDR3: TGTGCCAGCAGCTGGGATGACAGGGAGCAGTATTTT.

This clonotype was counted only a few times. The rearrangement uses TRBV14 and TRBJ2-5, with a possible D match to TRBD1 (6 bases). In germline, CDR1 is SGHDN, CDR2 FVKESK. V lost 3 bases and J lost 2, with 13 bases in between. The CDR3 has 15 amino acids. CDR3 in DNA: TGTGCCAGCAGCCAGGATCGGACAGCACAAGAGACCCAGTACTTC. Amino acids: CASSQDRTAQETQYF. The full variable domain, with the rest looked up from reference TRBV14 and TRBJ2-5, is EAGVTQFPSHSVIEKGQTVTLRCDPISGHDNLYWYRRVMGKEIKFLLHFVKESKQDESGMPNNRFLAERTGGTYSTLKVQPAELEDSGVYFCASSQDRTAQETQYFGPGTRLLVL.

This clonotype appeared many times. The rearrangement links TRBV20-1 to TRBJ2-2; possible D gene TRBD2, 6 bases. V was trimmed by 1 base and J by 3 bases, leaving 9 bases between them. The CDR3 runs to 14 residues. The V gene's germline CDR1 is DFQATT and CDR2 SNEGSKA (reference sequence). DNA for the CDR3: TGCAGTGCTAGAGTAGCGGTTCACACCGGGGAGCTGTTTTTT. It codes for CSARVAVHTGELFF.

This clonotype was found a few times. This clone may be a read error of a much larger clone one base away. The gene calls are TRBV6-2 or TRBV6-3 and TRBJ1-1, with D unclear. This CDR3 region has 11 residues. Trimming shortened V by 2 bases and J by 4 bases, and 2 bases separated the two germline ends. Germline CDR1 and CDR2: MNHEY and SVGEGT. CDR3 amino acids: CASSYITEAFF. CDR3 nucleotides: TGTGCCAGCAGTTACATCACTGAAGCTTTCTTT.

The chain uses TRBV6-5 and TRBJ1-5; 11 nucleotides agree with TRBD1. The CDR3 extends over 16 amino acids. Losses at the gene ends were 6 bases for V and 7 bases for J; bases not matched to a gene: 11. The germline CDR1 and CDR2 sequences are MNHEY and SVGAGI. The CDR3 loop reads CASRKEGQGVTQPQHF. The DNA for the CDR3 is TGTGCCAGCAGAAAGGAGGGACAGGGGGTTACCCAGCCCCAGCATTTT.

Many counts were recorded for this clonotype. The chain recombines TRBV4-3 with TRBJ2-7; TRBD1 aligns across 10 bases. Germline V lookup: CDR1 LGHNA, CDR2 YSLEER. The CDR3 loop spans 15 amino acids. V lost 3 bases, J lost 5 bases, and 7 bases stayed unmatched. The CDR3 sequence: CASSHAWDRGNEQYF. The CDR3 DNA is TGCGCCAGCAGCCATGCGTGGGACAGGGGCAACGAGCAGTACTTC.

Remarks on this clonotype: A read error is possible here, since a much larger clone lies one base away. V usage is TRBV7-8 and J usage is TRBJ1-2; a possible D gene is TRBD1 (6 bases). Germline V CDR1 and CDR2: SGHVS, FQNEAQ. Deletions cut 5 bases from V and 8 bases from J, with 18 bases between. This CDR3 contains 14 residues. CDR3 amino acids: CASSGGMGMGGYTF. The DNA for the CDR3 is TGTGCCAGCAGCGGGGGCATGGGGATGGGAGGCTACACCTTC.

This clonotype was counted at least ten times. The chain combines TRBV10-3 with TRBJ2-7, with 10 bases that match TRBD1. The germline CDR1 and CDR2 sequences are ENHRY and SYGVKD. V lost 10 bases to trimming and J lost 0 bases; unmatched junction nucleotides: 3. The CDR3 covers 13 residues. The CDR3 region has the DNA TGTGCCACGACAGGGGGCTTCTCCTACGAGCAGTACTTC. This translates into CATTGGFSYEQYF.

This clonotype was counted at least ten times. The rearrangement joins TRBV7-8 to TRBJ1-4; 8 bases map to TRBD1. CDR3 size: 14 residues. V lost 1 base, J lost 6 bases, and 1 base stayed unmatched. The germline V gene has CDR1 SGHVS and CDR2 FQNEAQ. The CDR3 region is CASSLVTGDEKLFF. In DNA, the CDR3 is TGTGCCAGCAGCTTAGTGACAGGGGATGAAAAACTGTTTTTT.

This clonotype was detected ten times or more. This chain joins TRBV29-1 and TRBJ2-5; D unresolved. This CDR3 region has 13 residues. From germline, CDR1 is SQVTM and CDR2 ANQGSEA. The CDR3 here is CGLVGWPSETQYF. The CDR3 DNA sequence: TGCGGCTTGGTGGGATGGCCATCAGAGACCCAGTACTTC.

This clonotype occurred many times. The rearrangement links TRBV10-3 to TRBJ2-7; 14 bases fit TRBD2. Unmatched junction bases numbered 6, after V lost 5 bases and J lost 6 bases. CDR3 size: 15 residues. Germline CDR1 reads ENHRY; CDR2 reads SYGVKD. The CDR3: CAISKGLAGAGEQYF. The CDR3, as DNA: TGTGCCATCAGTAAGGGACTAGCGGGAGCCGGCGAGCAGTACTTC.

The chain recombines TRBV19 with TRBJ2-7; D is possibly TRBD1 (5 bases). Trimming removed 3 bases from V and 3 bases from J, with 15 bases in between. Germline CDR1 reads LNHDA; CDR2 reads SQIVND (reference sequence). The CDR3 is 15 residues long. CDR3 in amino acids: CASSIGDSTLYEQYF. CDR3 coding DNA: TGTGCCAGTAGTATTGGAGACAGTACCCTCTACGAGCAGTACTTC.

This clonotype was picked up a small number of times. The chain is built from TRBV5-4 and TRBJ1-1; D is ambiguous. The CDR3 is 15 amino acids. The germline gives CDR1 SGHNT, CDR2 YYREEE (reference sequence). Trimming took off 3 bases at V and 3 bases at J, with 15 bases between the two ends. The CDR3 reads CASSSWFDKDTEAFF. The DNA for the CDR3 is TGTGCCAGCAGCTCGTGGTTCGATAAGGACACTGAAGCTTTCTTT.

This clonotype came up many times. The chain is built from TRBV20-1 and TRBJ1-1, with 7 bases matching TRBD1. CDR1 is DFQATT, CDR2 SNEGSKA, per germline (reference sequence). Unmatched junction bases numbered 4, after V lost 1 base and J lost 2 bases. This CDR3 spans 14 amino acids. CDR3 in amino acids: CSARVPGGNTEAFF. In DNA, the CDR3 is TGCAGTGCTAGAGTACCAGGGGGTAACACTGAAGCTTTCTTT.

The chain's CDR3 is CASSPLAGPTDTQYF. DNA of the CDR3: TGTGCCAGCAGTCCCCTAGCGGGGCCCACAGATACGCAGTATTTT. The chain employs TRBV7-6 and TRBJ2-3; 9 positions match TRBD2. J was trimmed by 2 bases and V by 6 bases; bases with no gene match: 6. The CDR3 loop spans 15 amino acids. Germline V gene data show CDR1 as SGHVS and CDR2 as FNYEAQ. The full variable domain, completed using reference TRBV7-6 and TRBJ2-3, is GAGVSQSPRYKVTKRGQDVALRCDPISGHVSLYWYRQALGQGPEFLTYFNYEAQQDKSGLPNDRFSAERPEGSISTLTIQRTEQRDSAMYRCASSPLAGPTDTQYFGPGTRLTVL.

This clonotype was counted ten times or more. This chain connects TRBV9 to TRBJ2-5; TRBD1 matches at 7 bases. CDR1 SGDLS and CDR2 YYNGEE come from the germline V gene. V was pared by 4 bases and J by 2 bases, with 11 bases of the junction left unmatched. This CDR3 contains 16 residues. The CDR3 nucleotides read TGTGCCAGCAGCACTAGGGACAGCCCAGGACAAGAGACCCAGTACTTC. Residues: CASSTRDSPGQETQYF.

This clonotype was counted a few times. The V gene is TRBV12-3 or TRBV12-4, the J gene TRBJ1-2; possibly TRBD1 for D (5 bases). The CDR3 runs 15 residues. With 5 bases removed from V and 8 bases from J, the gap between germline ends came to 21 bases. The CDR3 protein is CASSLRDGGMRGYTF. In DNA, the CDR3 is TGTGCCAGCAGTCTCCGGGACGGTGGTATGCGGGGCTACACCTTC.

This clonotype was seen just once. CDR3 residues: CASSIGGMAGELFF. CDR3 coding DNA: TGTGCCAGCAGCATAGGTGGGATGGCCGGGGAGCTGTTTTTT. The chain couples TRBV7-3 to TRBJ2-2; D uncertain. Deletions cut 5 bases from V and 6 bases from J, with 13 bases between. Germline V gene sequence: CDR1 SGHTA, CDR2 FQGTGA. The CDR3 sequence is 14 residues long.

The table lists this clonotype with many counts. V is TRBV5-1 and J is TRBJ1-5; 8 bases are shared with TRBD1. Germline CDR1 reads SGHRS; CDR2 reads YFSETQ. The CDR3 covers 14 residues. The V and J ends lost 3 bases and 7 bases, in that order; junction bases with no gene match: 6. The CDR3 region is CASSYGQGGQPQHF. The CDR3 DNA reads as TGCGCCAGCAGCTATGGACAGGGTGGACAGCCCCAGCATTTT.

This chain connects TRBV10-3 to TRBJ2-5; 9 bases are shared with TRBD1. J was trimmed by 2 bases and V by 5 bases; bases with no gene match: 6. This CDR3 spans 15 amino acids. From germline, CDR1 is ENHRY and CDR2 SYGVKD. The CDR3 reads CAISSWDREQETQYF. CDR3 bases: TGTGCCATCAGTTCGTGGGACAGGGAGCAAGAGACCCAGTACTTC.

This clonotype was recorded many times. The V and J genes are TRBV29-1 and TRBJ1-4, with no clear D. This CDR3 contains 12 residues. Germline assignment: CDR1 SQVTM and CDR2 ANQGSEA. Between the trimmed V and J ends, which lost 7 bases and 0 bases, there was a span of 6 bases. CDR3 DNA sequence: TGCAGCGGGTATGCAACTAATGAAAAACTGTTTTTT. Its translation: CSGYATNEKLFF.